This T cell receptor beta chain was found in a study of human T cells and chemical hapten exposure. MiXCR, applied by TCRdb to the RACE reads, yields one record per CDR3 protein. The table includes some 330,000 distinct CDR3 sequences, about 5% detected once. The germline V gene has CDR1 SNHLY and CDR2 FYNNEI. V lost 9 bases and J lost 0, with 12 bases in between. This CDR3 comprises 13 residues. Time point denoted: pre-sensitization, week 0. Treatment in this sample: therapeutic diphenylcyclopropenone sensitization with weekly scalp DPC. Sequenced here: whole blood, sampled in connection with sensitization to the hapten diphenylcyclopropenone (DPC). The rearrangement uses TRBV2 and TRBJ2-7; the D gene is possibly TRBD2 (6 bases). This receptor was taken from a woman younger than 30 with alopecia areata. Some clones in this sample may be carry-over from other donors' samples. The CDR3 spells CARKPGVSYEQYF. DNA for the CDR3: TGTGCCAGAAAACCGGGGGTCTCCTACGAGCAGTACTTC.